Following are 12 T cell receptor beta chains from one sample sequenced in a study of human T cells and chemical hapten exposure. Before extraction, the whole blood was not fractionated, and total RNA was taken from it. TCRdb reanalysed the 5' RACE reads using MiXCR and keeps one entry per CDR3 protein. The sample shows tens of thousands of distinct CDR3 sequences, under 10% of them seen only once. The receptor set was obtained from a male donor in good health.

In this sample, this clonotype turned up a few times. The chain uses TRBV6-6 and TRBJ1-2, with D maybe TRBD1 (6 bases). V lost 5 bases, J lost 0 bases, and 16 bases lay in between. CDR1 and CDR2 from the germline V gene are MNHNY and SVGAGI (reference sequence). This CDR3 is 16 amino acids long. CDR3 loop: CASSAIRDTANYGYTF. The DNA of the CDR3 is TGTGCCAGCAGTGCCATACGGGACACCGCTAACTATGGCTACACCTTC.

This CDR3 is CASSQGLGASGSGEQFF. In DNA, the CDR3 is TGTGCCAGCAGCCAAGGTTTGGGGGCTAGCGGGAGCGGTGAGCAGTTCTTC. V usage is TRBV4-2 and J usage is TRBJ2-1, with 10 bases that match TRBD2. V lost 1 base and J lost 9; bases outside the gene matches: 12. The CDR3 covers 17 residues. CDR1 is LGHNA, CDR2 YNFKEQ, per germline.

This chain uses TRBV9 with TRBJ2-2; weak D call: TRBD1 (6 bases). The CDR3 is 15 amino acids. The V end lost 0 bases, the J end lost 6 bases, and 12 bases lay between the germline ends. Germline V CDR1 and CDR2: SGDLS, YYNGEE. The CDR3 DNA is TGTGCCAGCAGCGTAGAGGGACATAGCGCCGGGGAGCTGTTTTTT. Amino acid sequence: CASSVEGHSAGELFF.

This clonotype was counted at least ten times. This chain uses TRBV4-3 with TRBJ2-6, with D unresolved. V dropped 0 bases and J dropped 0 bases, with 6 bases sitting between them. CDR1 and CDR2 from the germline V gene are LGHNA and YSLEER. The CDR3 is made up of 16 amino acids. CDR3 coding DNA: TGCGCCAGCAGCCAAGACAGGAGCTCTGGGGCCAACGTCCTGACTTTC. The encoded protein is CASSQDRSSGANVLTF.

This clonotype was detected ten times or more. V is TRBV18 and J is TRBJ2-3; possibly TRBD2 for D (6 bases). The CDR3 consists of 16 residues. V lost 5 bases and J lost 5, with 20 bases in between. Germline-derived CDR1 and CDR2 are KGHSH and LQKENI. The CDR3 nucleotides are TGTGCCAGCTCATGGACCGGGACTCCGGGCGGAGATACGCAGTATTTT. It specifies CASSWTGTPGGDTQYF.

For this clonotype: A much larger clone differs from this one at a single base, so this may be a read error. CDR3 loop: CASTINEKLYF. The CDR3 nucleotides are TGTGCCAGCACCATTAATGAAAAACTGTATTTT. The chain joins TRBV12-3 or TRBV12-4 to TRBJ1-4; D not resolved. The CDR3 has 11 residues.

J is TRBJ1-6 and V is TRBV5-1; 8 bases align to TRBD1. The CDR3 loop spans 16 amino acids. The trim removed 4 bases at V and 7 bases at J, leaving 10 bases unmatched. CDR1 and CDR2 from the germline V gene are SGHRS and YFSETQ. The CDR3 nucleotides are TGCGCCAGCAGCCCCGGACAGGGAGGCTGGAATTCACCCCTCCACTTT. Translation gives CASSPGQGGWNSPLHF.

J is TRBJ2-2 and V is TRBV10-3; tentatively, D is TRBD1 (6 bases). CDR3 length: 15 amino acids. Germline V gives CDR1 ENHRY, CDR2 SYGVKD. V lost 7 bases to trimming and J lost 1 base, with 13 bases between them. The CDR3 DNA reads TGTGCCATCAATAACGGGACACAGAACACCGGGGAGCTGTTTTTT. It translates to CAINNGTQNTGELFF.

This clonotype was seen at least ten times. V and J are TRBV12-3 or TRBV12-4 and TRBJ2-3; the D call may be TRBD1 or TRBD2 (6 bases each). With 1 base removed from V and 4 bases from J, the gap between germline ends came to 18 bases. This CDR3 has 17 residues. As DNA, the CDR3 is TGTGCCAGCAGTTTAGGTCGCGGGACTGAGGGGGCAGATACGCAGTATTTT. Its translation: CASSLGRGTEGADTQYF.

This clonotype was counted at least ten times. The CDR3 loop is CASKRTGGDTGELFF. CDR3 nucleotides: TGTGCCAGCAAGAGGACAGGGGGGGACACCGGGGAGCTGTTTTTT. V and J are TRBV6-5 and TRBJ2-2; 10 bases map to TRBD1. V lost 7 bases to trimming and J lost 3 bases; unmatched junction nucleotides: 5. Germline loops: CDR1 MNHEY, CDR2 SVGAGI. The CDR3 has 15 residues.

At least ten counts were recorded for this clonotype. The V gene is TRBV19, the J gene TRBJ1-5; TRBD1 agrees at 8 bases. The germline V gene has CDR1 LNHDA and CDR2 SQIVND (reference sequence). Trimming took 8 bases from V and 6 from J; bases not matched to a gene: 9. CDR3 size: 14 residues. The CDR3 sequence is CASGTGQGVQPQHF. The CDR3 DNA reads TGTGCCAGTGGTACAGGACAGGGAGTTCAGCCCCAGCATTTT.

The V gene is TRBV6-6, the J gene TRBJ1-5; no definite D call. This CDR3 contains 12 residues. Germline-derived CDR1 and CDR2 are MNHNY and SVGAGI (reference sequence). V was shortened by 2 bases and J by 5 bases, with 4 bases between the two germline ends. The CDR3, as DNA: TGTGCCAGCAGTTACCCGGATCAGCCCCAGCATTTT. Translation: CASSYPDQPQHF.